These 32 T cell receptor beta chains originate from one sample sequenced in a study of CD8 T cells in ankylosing spondylitis. One entry per CDR3 protein results from TCRdb running MiXCR on the 5' RACE reads. The sample has 80,000 to 90,000 distinct CDR3 sequences, 27% seen once; the top ten hold less than 60%. Input material: blood, either unsorted or a sorted T cell fraction (not recorded which). The receptors derive from a male donor with ankylosing spondylitis or in good health (not recorded which).

The CDR3 spells CSARDRDFGIQYF. In nucleotides, the CDR3 is TGCAGTGCTAGAGATCGGGACTTTGGGATTCAGTACTTC. The chain is built from TRBV20-1 and TRBJ2-4; D is perhaps TRBD2 (6 bases). Trimming removed 0 bases at V and 10 bases at J, with 13 bases between. Germline V gives CDR1 DFQATT, CDR2 SNEGSKA (reference sequence). The length of the CDR3 is 13 residues.

This clonotype was seen a few times. This sequence joins TRBV2 and TRBJ2-1; D is possibly TRBD1 (6 bases). Germline V gene lookup returns CDR1 SNHLY and CDR2 FYNNEI. The V and J ends lost 5 bases and 1 base respectively, with 12 bases between them. The CDR3 is 15 amino acids. The CDR3 is CASSPDRSSYNEQFF. The DNA of the CDR3 is TGTGCCAGCAGTCCCGACAGGTCTTCCTACAATGAGCAGTTCTTC.

This clonotype was recorded a few times. The chain recombines TRBV5-1 with TRBJ2-3; 7 nucleotides align to TRBD2. Looked up from germline, CDR1 is SGHRS and CDR2 is YFSETQ. This CDR3 spans 13 amino acids. With V trimmed by 7 bases and J by 4 bases, 6 bases remained unmatched. This CDR3 reads CASGEGSPDTQYF. CDR3 sequence (DNA): TGCGCCAGCGGGGAGGGGTCGCCAGATACGCAGTATTTT.

This clonotype was counted many times. The chain uses TRBV5-6 and TRBJ2-3; D is ambiguous. The V gene's germline CDR1 is SGHDT and CDR2 YYEEEE. V lost 0 bases, J lost 8 bases, and 13 bases lay in between. The CDR3 sequence is 14 residues long. CDR3 protein: CASSLGLVGGTQYF. CDR3 DNA: TGTGCCAGCAGCTTGGGCTTAGTTGGTGGTACGCAGTATTTT.

The V call is TRBV20-1, the J call TRBJ2-5; the match to TRBD1 covers 10 bases. CDR1 and CDR2 from the germline V gene are DFQATT and SNEGSKA (reference sequence). V lost 6 bases and J lost 1; bases outside the gene matches: 11. This CDR3 has 16 amino acids. CDR3 amino acids: CSAGGVDRGRQETQYF. For the CDR3, the DNA is TGCAGTGCGGGTGGGGTTGACAGGGGGCGCCAAGAGACCCAGTACTTC.

This clonotype turned up a few times. The genes are TRBV20-1 and TRBJ2-5; 7 bases fit TRBD1. The germline CDR1 and CDR2 sequences are DFQATT and SNEGSKA (reference sequence). The CDR3 runs to 14 residues. V lost 4 bases and J lost 4; bases outside the gene matches: 9. The CDR3 spells CSAIVGAGGETQYF. DNA of the CDR3: TGCAGTGCTATAGTCGGAGCAGGGGGAGAGACCCAGTACTTC.

This clonotype was detected only a few times. CDR3: CASSKGWAGTEAFF. DNA of the CDR3: TGTGCCAGCAGCAAAGGGTGGGCTGGGACTGAAGCTTTCTTT. The chain combines TRBV5-5 with TRBJ1-1; D uncertain. CDR1 is SGHKS, CDR2 YYEKEE, per germline (reference sequence). V lost 4 bases and J lost 5, with 15 bases in between. The CDR3 runs 14 residues.

The chain couples TRBV7-2 to TRBJ1-1, with 7 bases matching TRBD1. V lost 6 bases, J lost 0 bases, and 7 bases stayed unmatched. The CDR3 runs 15 residues. Germline assignment: CDR1 SGHTA and CDR2 FQGNSA. CDR3 nucleotide sequence: TGTGCCAGCAGGCTGACAGGGCCCCTGAACACTGAAGCTTTCTTT. Translation: CASRLTGPLNTEAFF.

There are a few counts of this clonotype. The chain couples TRBV18 to TRBJ2-1, with D possibly TRBD2 on 6 matching bases. Germline V gives CDR1 KGHSH, CDR2 LQKENI. The ends were cut back, 3 bases at V and 7 bases at J, with 7 bases in the middle. The CDR3 runs to 12 residues. The CDR3 coding sequence is TGTGCCAGCTCACCGGGGACTAATGAGCAGTTCTTC. Its protein is CASSPGTNEQFF.

CDR3 DNA sequence: TGTGCCAGCAGTCGAAGGGGGGAAACGCAGTATTTT. This encodes CASSRRGETQYF. The V gene is TRBV7-2, the J gene TRBJ2-3, with D perhaps given as TRBD1 or TRBD2 (6 bases each). The germline V gene has CDR1 SGHTA and CDR2 FQGNSA. The V end was cut by 6 bases, the J end by 9 bases, with 13 bases between. The CDR3 is made up of 12 amino acids.

The genes are TRBV20-1 and TRBJ1-1, with D unresolved. Germline V CDR1 and CDR2: DFQATT, SNEGSKA (reference sequence). Between the trimmed V and J ends, which lost 6 bases and 0 bases, there was a span of 11 bases. This CDR3 contains 13 residues. Here the CDR3 reads CSARGGMNTEAFF. CDR3 sequence (DNA): TGCAGTGCCCGGGGAGGGATGAACACTGAAGCTTTCTTT.

This chain connects TRBV12-5 to TRBJ2-2; D might be TRBD2 (5 bases). V lost 4 bases and J lost 7, with 16 bases in between. This CDR3 is 15 amino acids long. Germline V CDR1 and CDR2: LGHNT, FRNRAP. The CDR3 sequence is CASGSTRASDGELFF. In DNA form, the CDR3 reads TGTGCTAGTGGTTCTACTAGAGCTTCGGACGGGGAGCTGTTTTTT.

This clonotype occurred once. V is TRBV7-8 and J is TRBJ1-2; 7 positions match TRBD1. Looked up from germline, CDR1 is SGHVS and CDR2 is FQNEAQ. CDR3 length: 15 residues. V lost 3 bases and J lost 5; bases outside the gene matches: 9. Here the CDR3 DNA reads TGTGCCAGCAGCTTGAGTGGGACAGCCCCGTATGGCTACACCTTC. It encodes CASSLSGTAPYGYTF.

This chain uses TRBV5-5 with TRBJ1-2, with TRBD1 as a possible D gene (6 bases). In germline, CDR1 is SGHKS, CDR2 YYEKEE (reference sequence). The CDR3 covers 14 residues. V gave up 3 bases and J gave up 2 bases, with 11 bases separating them. CDR3 sequence: CASSWTDRNYGYTF. As DNA, the CDR3 is TGTGCCAGCAGCTGGACGGACAGAAACTATGGCTACACCTTC.

This clonotype showed up just a few times. This chain connects TRBV5-1 to TRBJ2-1; 7 nucleotides agree with TRBD2. V dropped 5 bases and J dropped 7; count of bases not matched to a gene: 3. The CDR3 extends over 12 amino acids. Germline CDR1 is SGHRS and CDR2 is YFSETQ. Here the CDR3 DNA reads TGCGCCAGCAGATGGGGGGGGAATGAGCAGTTCTTC. Translated: CASRWGGNEQFF.

This clonotype turned up a few times. The chain combines TRBV6-4 with TRBJ2-1; D unclear. The V end lost 3 bases, the J end lost 8 bases, and 17 bases lay between the germline ends. Germline V CDR1 and CDR2: MRHNA, SNTAGT. The CDR3 covers 15 residues. The CDR3 coding sequence is TGTGCCAGCAGTGATCGGCCCGCTGGGTTGGATGAGCAGTTCTTC. It codes for CASSDRPAGLDEQFF.

In this sample, this clonotype turned up many times. The chain carries TRBV7-2 and TRBJ1-1; D ambiguous. The CDR3 length is 14 residues. V gave up 1 base and J gave up 5 bases, with 11 bases separating them. Germline V CDR1 and CDR2: SGHTA, FQGNSA. This CDR3 is CASSLVLTSTEAFF. The CDR3 coding sequence is TGTGCCAGCAGCTTAGTCCTCACGAGTACTGAAGCTTTCTTT. The full variable domain, with the rest looked up from reference TRBV7-2 and TRBJ1-1, is GAGVSQSPSNKVTEKGKDVELRCDPISGHTALYWYRQSLGQGLEFLIYFQGNSAPDKSGLPSDRFSAERTGGSVSTLTIQRTQQEDSAVYLCASSLVLTSTEAFFGQGTRLTVV.

The table lists this clonotype with a few counts. The chain couples TRBV5-1 to TRBJ1-1; tentative D call: TRBD1 (5 bases). CDR1 is SGHRS, CDR2 YFSETQ, per germline. The CDR3 runs 15 residues. Deletions cut 4 bases from V and 4 bases from J, with 17 bases between. The CDR3 bases are TGCGCCAGCAGCGGGGGAAGTTTGGTAGGCACTGAAGCTTTCTTT. It translates to CASSGGSLVGTEAFF.

This clonotype showed up just a few times. The chain is built from TRBV28 and TRBJ1-5, with D possibly matching TRBD1 (6 bases). The germline CDR1 and CDR2 sequences are MDHEN and SYDVKM. The V end was cut by 7 bases, the J end by 3 bases, with 13 bases between. This CDR3 has 14 amino acids. CDR3 coding DNA: TGTGCCAGCAATCAGGGGCTTGACAATCAGCCCCAGCATTTT. It translates to CASNQGLDNQPQHF.

This clonotype was seen only a few times. The chain has TRBV29-1 and TRBJ2-7; possibly TRBD1 for D (7 bases). V shed 7 bases and J shed 7 bases, with 20 bases lying between them. The CDR3 covers 13 residues. Germline-derived CDR1 and CDR2 are SQVTM and ANQGSEA. The CDR3 protein is CSARGTLGREQYF. The CDR3 coding sequence is TGCAGCGCCAGGGGGACCCTTGGGAGGGAGCAGTACTTC.

This clonotype came up many times. This chain connects TRBV6-1 to TRBJ2-5; the D gene is possibly TRBD2 (6 bases). Per germline, CDR1 MNHNS and CDR2 SASEGT. The CDR3 consists of 15 residues. V was clipped by 7 bases and J by 4 bases, with 19 bases between them. The DNA of the CDR3 is TGTGCCAGCAATACTGGCGGGAACCCAGGAGAGACCCAGTACTTC. Its translation is CASNTGGNPGETQYF.

This chain links TRBV6-2 or TRBV6-3 with TRBJ2-1; the D gene is possibly TRBD2 (6 bases). The CDR3 has 11 amino acids. CDR1 and CDR2 (germline): MNHEY, SVGEGT. V was pared by 4 bases and J by 11 bases, with 9 bases between. CDR3 bases: TGTGCCAGCAGTTCGCGGGGCCAGCAGTTCTTC. Amino acids: CASSSRGQQFF.

This chain joins TRBV24-1 and TRBJ2-5, with TRBD1 matching over 7 bases. CDR1 and CDR2 (germline): KGHDR, SFDVKD. This CDR3 spans 16 amino acids. Trimming cost V 3 bases and J 4 bases; bases outside gene matches: 10. The CDR3 loop is CATSDDRDPRGETQYF. The CDR3 region has the DNA TGTGCCACCAGTGATGACAGGGACCCTCGCGGAGAGACCCAGTACTTC.

The V and J genes are TRBV7-9 and TRBJ1-2, with D unclear. Germline V gene sequence: CDR1 SEHNR, CDR2 FQNEAQ (reference sequence). The V gene lost 5 bases and the J gene lost 6 bases, with 10 bases spanning the gap. CDR3 size: 12 residues. CDR3: CASSLGPDGYTF. DNA for the CDR3: TGTGCCAGCAGCCTTGGGCCGGATGGCTACACCTTC.

A few counts support this clonotype. V is TRBV27 and J is TRBJ1-6; 8 bases match TRBD1. CDR1 is MNHEY, CDR2 SMNVEV, per germline (reference sequence). The ends lost 5 bases at V and 6 bases at J; junction bases unmatched: 18. The CDR3 is made up of 19 amino acids. Here the CDR3 reads CASSVGQGWGYPGNSPLHF. The CDR3 DNA follows: TGTGCCAGCAGTGTCGGACAGGGATGGGGCTATCCTGGTAATTCACCCCTCCACTTT.

This clonotype was seen more than once but under ten times. The chain links TRBV12-3 or TRBV12-4 to TRBJ2-2; TRBD2 matches at 7 bases. This CDR3 contains 14 residues. Unmatched junction bases numbered 6, after V lost 6 bases and J lost 5 bases. Here the CDR3 DNA reads TGTGCCAGCAGCCTCGGGGGGTCAACCGGGGAGCTGTTTTTT. It specifies CASSLGGSTGELFF.

This clonotype occurred many times. This chain joins TRBV6-5 and TRBJ1-6; 7 nucleotides align to TRBD1. V dropped 2 bases and J dropped 1; count of bases not matched to a gene: 2. This CDR3 is 16 amino acids long. Germline V gene data show CDR1 as MNHEY and CDR2 as SVGAGI. The CDR3 region has the DNA TGTGCCAGCAGTTACGCAGGGGGATCCTATAATTCACCCCTCCACTTT. Translated: CASSYAGGSYNSPLHF.

This clonotype was observed many times. The chain carries TRBV5-1 and TRBJ1-1; 7 bases map to TRBD1. The V and J ends lost 5 bases and 1 base, in that order; junction bases with no gene match: 8. The CDR3 length is 15 residues. CDR1 is SGHRS and CDR2 is YFSETQ in the germline V gene. CDR3 loop: CASRFQGQWNTEAFF. CDR3 DNA: TGCGCCAGCAGGTTTCAGGGACAGTGGAACACTGAAGCTTTCTTT.

Only a few counts were recorded for this clonotype. V is TRBV9 and J is TRBJ2-5; 7 nucleotides line up with TRBD2. Trimming cost V 4 bases and J 2 bases; bases outside gene matches: 17. The CDR3 is made up of 18 amino acids. Germline loops: CDR1 SGDLS, CDR2 YYNGEE. CDR3: CASSRNQGGRGIQETQYF. The DNA for the CDR3 is TGTGCCAGCAGCCGAAACCAGGGCGGGCGGGGGATTCAAGAGACCCAGTACTTC.

The chain combines TRBV20-1 with TRBJ2-7, with 11 nucleotides matching TRBD2. The V and J ends lost 2 bases and 7 bases, in that order; junction bases with no gene match: 7. This CDR3 has 14 amino acids. CDR1 and CDR2 from the germline V gene are DFQATT and SNEGSKA (reference sequence). The CDR3 DNA reads TGCAGTGCTAGATCTAGCGGGAGGCCGTGGGAGCAGTACTTC. Protein sequence: CSARSSGRPWEQYF.

This clonotype was observed a handful of times. The chain uses TRBV12-3 or TRBV12-4 and TRBJ1-2; TRBD1 is a possible D gene (6 bases). The CDR3 covers 13 residues. V lost 5 bases and J lost 4, with 11 bases in between. CDR3 amino acids: CASSVPGAYGYTF. The CDR3 nucleotides are TGTGCCAGCAGTGTCCCGGGGGCCTATGGCTACACCTTC.

This clonotype was observed at least ten times. The chain is built from TRBV12-3 or TRBV12-4 and TRBJ2-7, with no clear D. V lost 6 bases and J 5 bases, leaving 11 bases between the germline ends. This CDR3 is built from 12 residues. The chain's CDR3 is CASSTVGDEQYF. DNA of the CDR3: TGTGCCAGCAGCACAGTCGGAGACGAGCAGTACTTC.